This is a list of T cell receptor beta chains from one sample in a study of PD-1 blockade in classical Hodgkin lymphoma. TCRdb's copy holds only in-frame clones and misses some; the assay was immunoSEQ multiplex PCR. The sample records over 85,000 clones, approximately 90% being singletons. The source material was peripheral blood mononuclear cells (PBMCs), sampled before the fourth cycle of nivolumab. The receptor source for this set is a human donor with classical Hodgkin lymphoma. Each CDR3 is given with its conserved first and last residue. D genes are given only for firm matches. Size tells how often a clone was seen (once, few, many) or the class of an expanded clone, and some rows leave it out.

J gene | D gene | clone size | V gene | CDR3 DNA | CDR3 protein
TRBJ2-7 | - | - | TRBV27 | TGTGCCAGCAGTTTATCGGAGGGGTGGAACGAGCAGTACTTC | CASSLSEGWNEQYF
TRBJ2-2 | - | - | TRBV6-5 | TGTGCCAGCAGTCGGACTGAATCCGGGGAGCTGTTTTTT | CASSRTESGELFF
TRBJ2-5 | - | - | TRBV7-7 | TGTGCCAGCAGCTTAGACTACCAAGCCGAGACCCAGTACTTC | CASSLDYQAETQYF
TRBJ1-5 | - | few | TRBV6-5 | TGTGCCAGCAGACCTGCGGGGGGCTATCAGCCCCAGCATTTT | CASRPAGGYQPQHF
TRBJ1-2 | - | - | TRBV30 | TGTGCCTGGAGTGAGGAGACAGACAACTATGGCTACACCTTC | CAWSEETDNYGYTF
TRBJ2-5 | TRBD2 | - | TRBV5-1 | TGCGCCAGCAGCGCGGGACTAGCGGGGGGGTTAGAGACCCAGTACTTC | CASSAGLAGGLETQYF
TRBJ1-1 | TRBD1 | - | TRBV7-8 | TGTGCCAGCAGCTTAAGCCAGACAGGGGGCATCACTGAAGCTTTCTTT | CASSLSQTGGITEAFF
TRBJ1-5 | TRBD1 | - | TRBV28 | TGTGCCAGCAGACGGACAGGGGACCATCAGCCCCAGCATTTT | CASRRTGDHQPQHF
TRBJ1-6 | TRBD1 | - | TRBV6-5 | TGTGCCAGCAGTTACTCAAGAGGGGGCGCGGAATCACCCCTCCACTTT | CASSYSRGGAESPLHF
TRBJ2-2 | TRBD1 | - | TRBV15 | TGTGCCACCAGCAGATCGGGACAGGTGCAGAACACCGGGGAGCTGTTTTTT | CATSRSGQVQNTGELFF
TRBJ2-7 | - | - | TRBV7-2 | TGTGCCAGCAGCTTAGAACCCCGTAGCTGGGGTTACGAGCAGTACTTC | CASSLEPRSWGYEQYF
TRBJ1-1 | - | - | TRBV30 | TGTGCCTGGAGTGTACGGGTGAACACTGAAGCTTTCTTT | CAWSVRVNTEAFF
TRBJ1-2 | TRBD1 | few | TRBV19 | TGTGCCAGTAAACGCACAGGGGCTAACTATGGCTACACCTTC | CASKRTGANYGYTF
TRBJ2-3 | - | once | TRBV4-3 | TGCGCCAGCAGCCAAGAGTCGGTGGGGTTCACAGATACGCAGTATTTT | CASSQESVGFTDTQYF
TRBJ1-5 | - | - | TRBV5-6 | TGTGCCAGCAGCTTGTGGGGTAGCAATCAGCCCCAGCATTTT | CASSLWGSNQPQHF
TRBJ1-4 | - | - | TRBV6-5 | TGTGTTTCGAGTGGCATTGTGACTAATGAAAAACTGTTTTTT | CVSSGIVTNEKLFF
TRBJ2-7 | - | - | TRBV20-1 | TGCAGTGCTGGGTCCTACGAGCAGTACTTC | CSAGSYEQYF
TRBJ2-7 | TRBD1 | few | TRBV29-1 | TGCAGCGTTGAAGCTCTCAGTTTAGGGACAGGGGACAACTACGAGCAGTACTTC | CSVEALSLGTGDNYEQYF
TRBJ2-3 | TRBD2 | - | TRBV5-4 | TGTGCCAGCAGCTTAGAGGGGCTAGCGGGGGGATTCAGCACAGATACGCAGTATTTT | CASSLEGLAGGFSTDTQYF
TRBJ2-7 | TRBD2 | - | TRBV2 | TGTGCCAGCAGTGAGGAAGGACTAGCGGCCTCCTACGAGCAGTACTTC | CASSEEGLAASYEQYF
TRBJ2-3 | - | - | TRBV4-3 | TGCGCCAGCAGCCAAGGAGTCTCAGATACGCAGTATTTT | CASSQGVSDTQYF
TRBJ1-2 | - | once | TRBV5-1 | TGCGCCAGCAGCTTGGAGCCGGGGGCCGTCTATGGCTACACCTTC | CASSLEPGAVYGYTF
TRBJ2-3 | - | few | TRBV28 | TGTGCCAGCAGTAAGTCCACAGATACGCAGTATTTT | CASSKSTDTQYF
TRBJ2-5 | TRBD1 | - | TRBV7-7 | TGTGCCAGCAGCCGTATCGGACAGGGGGCACAAGAGACCCAGTACTTC | CASSRIGQGAQETQYF
TRBJ1-5 | - | - | TRBV19 | TGTGCCAGTAGTATAAAAGGGGCTTATAGCAATCAGCCCCAGCATTTT | CASSIKGAYSNQPQHF
TRBJ1-6 | - | - | TRBV7-9 | TGTGCCAGTCGACTGGAGGCCTTCAATTCACCCCTCCACTTT | CASRLEAFNSPLHF
TRBJ1-4 | TRBD1 | few | TRBV11-2 | TGTGCCAGCATCCATCGGGGACAGGGGGTTGAAAAACTGTTTTTT | CASIHRGQGVEKLFF
TRBJ2-2 | - | - | TRBV28 | TGTGCCAGCAGTCTGGGGGGATCTCAGGCCGGGGAGCTGTTTTTT | CASSLGGSQAGELFF
TRBJ2-7 | TRBD2 | - | TRBV27 | TGTGCCAGCAGTTTAGGGGGAGGGGACTTTCGGATCTACGAGCAGTACTTC | CASSLGGGDFRIYEQYF
TRBJ2-3 | TRBD2 | - | TRBV7-2 | TGTGCCAGCAGCCGCGGCGCCGGGACTAGCAGGAAAGATACGCAGTATTTT | CASSRGAGTSRKDTQYF
TRBJ2-1 | - | once | TRBV12-5 | TGTGCTAGTGTTGGACCTCCTCGACGAAAGTTCTTC | CASVGPPRRKFF
TRBJ1-5 | - | once | TRBV6-1 | TGTGCCAGCACAAGGGGCCACTTGAGCCAGCCCCAGCATTTT | CASTRGHLSQPQHF
TRBJ1-1 | - | - | TRBV7-9 | TGTGCCAGCAGCTGGCGACAGGACGACACTGAAGCTTTCTTT | CASSWRQDDTEAFF
TRBJ1-5 | - | - | TRBV10-3 | TGTGCCATCAGTGTCAATTGGGACAATCAGCCCCAGCATTTT | CAISVNWDNQPQHF
TRBJ1-5 | - | - | TRBV7-8 | TGTGCCAGCAGCTTATCTGGACCCCTAATGGGGGGTTTCAATCAGCCCCAGCATTTT | CASSLSGPLMGGFNQPQHF
TRBJ2-7 | TRBD1 | - | TRBV9 | TGTGCCAGCAGCGCCAATGACAGGGGTCGGTACGAGCAGTACTTC | CASSANDRGRYEQYF
TRBJ2-1 | TRBD1 | - | TRBV19 | TGTGCCAGTAGTATAAGGGGGCGTGCGGCAGGGTCGTTATACAATGAGCAGTTCTTC | CASSIRGRAAGSLYNEQFF
TRBJ2-5 | - | - | TRBV2 | TGTGCCAGCAGGGCGGGGACCAAGGGTCAAGAGACCCAGTACTTC | CASRAGTKGQETQYF
TRBJ1-5 | - | once | TRBV30 | TGTGCCTGGAGACTGGCAGGGGCTCAGCCCCAGCATTTT | CAWRLAGAQPQHF
TRBJ1-6 | - | - | TRBV6-1 | TGTGCCAGCAGTGAGACCTGGGCGGTCCAGAATTCACCCCTCCACTTT | CASSETWAVQNSPLHF
TRBJ2-7 | TRBD2 | - | TRBV7-2 | TGTGCCAGCAGCTTTCCCCTAGCGGGGGGTTACTCCTACGAGCAGTACTTC | CASSFPLAGGYSYEQYF